This T cell receptor (beta chain) was observed in a study of blood T cell repertoires in COVID-19. The wider study: Some COVID-19 samples were acute and others convalescent; all came from the United States, Italy and Spain. T cells, B-cell-depleted T cells, or PBMCs supplied cDNA or gDNA.

Authors' data handling: Reference gene primer amplification yielded estimated nucleated cell counts. TCRdb keeps only in-frame clones here, not all; method: immunoSEQ multiplex PCR. V, J and clone size are taken as reported in that table, and D and trimming were inferred from the DNA itself. The sample has under 300,000 clones, more than 80% seen once. Germline values: CDR1 MGHRA, CDR2 YSYEKL. This CDR3 comprises 21 residues. J gave up 3 bases and V 4 bases, and 25 bases lay outside the gene matches. The sequence came from a woman younger than 45 with active or convalescent COVID-19. Sequencing was performed on peripheral blood. The rearrangement links TRBV4-1 to TRBJ2-3; 7 bases fit TRBD1. CDR3 coding DNA: TGCGCCAGCAGCCGAAGACTGCCGGGACAGTGGCAAGGGGGCCCAACAGATACGCAGTATTTT. Its protein product is CASSRRLPGQWQGGPTDTQYF.